This T cell receptor (beta chain) was captured by sequencing in a study of blood T cell repertoires in COVID-19. On the study more broadly: Whether acute or convalescent, the COVID-19 samples came from the United States, Italy and Spain.

The germline gives CDR1 SGHTA, CDR2 FQGNSA. J was trimmed by 6 bases and V by 4 bases; bases with no gene match: 15. The CDR3 is made up of 18 amino acids. In its sample, this clone was seen once. In the original analysis: Amplification of reference gene primers was used by the study to estimate nucleated cell counts. Using immunoSEQ multiplex PCR, the repertoire was profiled, and TCRdb retains in-frame clones only, with some absent. V and J calls and clone size come straight from that table; D and trimming were deduced from the DNA. Here the sample spans some 30,000 clones, more than 70% being singletons.

The receptor comes from a human donor in a cohort sampled during active COVID-19. Sequencing was done on a sample of peripheral blood. The gene calls are TRBV7-2 and TRBJ2-3, with 11 bases matching TRBD2. The CDR3 protein is CASSSQVLAGGPADTQYF. The DNA of the CDR3 is TGTGCCAGCAGCTCCCAAGTGCTAGCGGGGGGCCCCGCGGATACGCAGTATTTT. The full variable domain, with the rest looked up from reference TRBV7-2 and TRBJ2-3, is GAGVSQSPSNKVTEKGKDVELRCDPISGHTALYWYRQSLGQGLEFLIYFQGNSAPDKSGLPSDRFSAERTGGSVSTLTIQRTQQEDSAVYLCASSSQVLAGGPADTQYFGPGTRLTVL.